Below are 24 T cell receptor beta chains sequenced from a single sample in a study of blood T cell repertoires in COVID-19. Assay: immunoSEQ multiplex PCR; the TCRdb copy retains only in-frame clones and omits some. The table shows 120,000 to 150,000 clones, with more than 80% occurring only once. The sequencing input was peripheral blood. These receptors all stem from a woman of 80 years or more in a cohort sampled during active or convalescent COVID-19.

V gene TRBV18 combines with J gene TRBJ1-1, with D perhaps matching TRBD1 (5 bases). Germline lookup yields CDR1 KGHSH and CDR2 LQKENI. The V and J ends lost 2 bases and 4 bases respectively, with 8 bases between them. This CDR3 region has 13 residues. CDR3 amino acids: CASSPDRGTEAFF. For the CDR3, the DNA is TGTGCCAGCTCACCAGACAGAGGCACTGAAGCTTTCTTT.

V and J are TRBV18 and TRBJ1-2, with D perhaps matching TRBD1 (6 bases). The V end was cut by 6 bases, the J end by 7 bases, with 24 bases between. CDR3 length equals 16 residues. Germline lookup yields CDR1 KGHSH and CDR2 LQKENI. The DNA of the CDR3 is TGTGCCAGCTCCCAGGGGCCTCTCATCCGGGAAGGTGGCTACACCTTC. It encodes CASSQGPLIREGGYTF.

J is TRBJ1-2 and V is TRBV29-1, with D uncertain. Trimming pared 3 bases from V and 6 bases from J, leaving 11 bases between. Germline loops: CDR1 SQVTM, CDR2 ANQGSEA. There are 12 residues in the CDR3. DNA for the CDR3: TGCAGCGTTGACTGGGCACGAGATGGCTACACCTTC. It encodes CSVDWARDGYTF.

The chain links TRBV2 to TRBJ2-5, with 7 nucleotides matching TRBD1. The CDR3 sequence is 14 residues long. In germline, CDR1 is SNHLY, CDR2 FYNNEI. Unmatched junction bases numbered 6, after V lost 5 bases and J lost 3 bases. The CDR3 sequence is CASSPIGTEETQYF. The CDR3 coding sequence is TGTGCCAGCAGTCCCATAGGGACAGAAGAGACCCAGTACTTC.

The J gene is TRBJ2-6, the V gene TRBV2; D perhaps matches TRBD1 (6 bases). Germline V lookup: CDR1 SNHLY, CDR2 FYNNEI. This CDR3 spans 15 amino acids. V shed 7 bases and J shed 4 bases, with 14 bases lying between them. CDR3 coding DNA: TGTGCCAGCACCCCTCAGGGGTCCGGGGCCAACGTCCTGACTTTC. It yields the protein CASTPQGSGANVLTF.

The V and J genes are TRBV18 and TRBJ2-7; a weak D match, TRBD1 (6 bases). CDR1 is KGHSH, CDR2 LQKENI, per germline. V lost 3 bases, J lost 0 bases, and 12 bases lay in between. The length of the CDR3 is 15 residues. The CDR3 DNA follows: TGTGCCAGCTCACCCAGCACAGGGAGCTCCTACGAGCAGTACGTC. The encoded protein is CASSPSTGSSYEQYV.

The chain employs TRBV3-1 (or the pseudogene TRBV3-2) and TRBJ2-5; weak D call: TRBD1 (6 bases). Germline CDR1 reads LGHDT; CDR2 reads YNNKEL (reference sequence). The CDR3 loop spans 14 amino acids. With 1 base removed from V and 7 bases from J, the gap between germline ends came to 13 bases. The CDR3 region has the DNA TGTGCCAGCAGCCAAGGGGGAGCCAGGGGGACCCAGTACTTC. Translation: CASSQGGARGTQYF.

The chain couples TRBV21-1 to TRBJ2-5; the table's D call of TRBD1 was not tested on the DNA. TRBV21-1 is described as a pseudogene. The CDR3 contains 16 residues. Here the CDR3 reads CASSPSMGTPQETQYF. DNA for the CDR3: TGTGCCAGCAGCCCTTCAATGGGGACACCTCAAGAGACCCAGTACTTC.

The V and J genes are TRBV7-9 and TRBJ1-2; D is possibly TRBD1 (5 bases). Trimming stripped 5 bases from V and 4 bases from J, with 11 bases between. CDR1 SEHNR and CDR2 FQNEAQ come from the germline V gene (reference sequence). The CDR3 extends over 13 amino acids. The CDR3 coding sequence is TGTGCCAGCAGCGAGCAGGGATCCTATGGCTACACCTTC. This translates into CASSEQGSYGYTF.

The chain employs TRBV7-2 and TRBJ1-2; no clear D. Germline V lookup: CDR1 SGHTA, CDR2 FQGNSA. The CDR3 runs 14 residues. V lost 3 bases to trimming and J lost 5 bases, with 13 bases between them. In nucleotides, the CDR3 is TGTGCCAGCAGCTTGGCGGTATCGGGGTATGGCTACACCTTC. This translates into CASSLAVSGYGYTF.

The V call is TRBV3-1 (or the pseudogene TRBV3-2), the J call TRBJ2-3; D unclear. V was pared by 6 bases and J by 0 bases, with 10 bases between. Germline V gene data show CDR1 as LGHDT and CDR2 as YNNKEL (reference sequence). This CDR3 spans 14 amino acids. The CDR3 sequence is CASSPSHSTDTQYF. DNA of the CDR3: TGTGCCAGCAGTCCCAGTCATAGCACAGATACGCAGTATTTT.

This rearrangement joins TRBV15 to TRBJ2-5, with D perhaps matching TRBD1 (5 bases). Germline V lookup: CDR1 LNHNV, CDR2 YYDKDF (reference sequence). V lost 9 bases, J lost 4 bases, and 12 bases lay in between. The CDR3 is 12 amino acids. CDR3 protein: CATSQDRETQYF. The CDR3 DNA sequence: TGTGCCACATCACAGGACCGAGAGACCCAGTACTTC.

This clone was counted between two and nine times. This sequence joins TRBV19 and TRBJ1-5; D is possibly TRBD1 (5 bases). Germline values: CDR1 LNHDA, CDR2 SQIVND (reference sequence). CDR3 length equals 13 residues. Deletions cut 9 bases from V and 9 bases from J, with 18 bases between. The CDR3 DNA follows: TGTGCCAGCTGCGAAGATGCGGGGGGGCCCCAGCATTTT. Translating gives CASCEDAGGPQHF.

This chain links TRBV27 with TRBJ2-2; D perhaps matches TRBD1 (6 bases). The ends were cut back, 9 bases at V and 1 base at J, with 18 bases in the middle. The germline CDR1 and CDR2 sequences are MNHEY and SMNVEV (reference sequence). The CDR3 contains 16 residues. CDR3 coding DNA: TGTGCCAGTCGGAAACAGGGTAATCTGAACACCGGGGAGCTGTTTTTT. Its protein product is CASRKQGNLNTGELFF.

The gene calls are TRBV4-3 and TRBJ1-1, with D unclear. Germline V gene lookup returns CDR1 LGHNA and CDR2 YSLEER. The V and J ends lost 0 bases and 1 base respectively, with 9 bases between them. The CDR3 spans 15 residues. The CDR3 region has the DNA TGCGCCAGCAGCCAAGACTCGCATAGGAACACTGAAGCTTTCTTT. Protein product: CASSQDSHRNTEAFF.

This chain joins TRBV7-2 and TRBJ1-1; perhaps TRBD1 as D (5 bases). In germline, CDR1 is SGHTA, CDR2 FQGNSA. V gave up 1 base and J gave up 5 bases, with 11 bases separating them. The CDR3 consists of 14 residues. The CDR3 is CASSLGPGVTEAFF. Written as DNA, the CDR3 is TGTGCCAGCAGCTTAGGCCCGGGGGTTACTGAAGCTTTCTTT.

J is TRBJ2-7 and V is TRBV21-1; the table assigns TRBD1, which was not confirmed against the DNA. TRBV21-1 has pseudogene status. The CDR3 loop spans 14 amino acids. The chain's CDR3 is CAPRDGQSCYEQYF. CDR3 sequence (DNA): TGTGCCCCGAGGGACGGACAGAGTTGTTACGAGCAGTACTTC.

This clone was seen only once. V gene TRBV7-2 combines with J gene TRBJ2-5; tentatively, D is TRBD1 (5 bases). Germline lookup yields CDR1 SGHTA and CDR2 FQGNSA. V was trimmed by 3 bases and J by 5 bases, leaving 13 bases between them. The CDR3 extends over 14 amino acids. CDR3 DNA sequence: TGTGCCAGCAGCTTTTCCCAGGGTATGGAGACCCAGTACTTC. Translating it yields CASSFSQGMETQYF. Based on the CDR3 plus reference TRBV7-2 and TRBJ2-5, the full variable domain is GAGVSQSPSNKVTEKGKDVELRCDPISGHTALYWYRQSLGQGLEFLIYFQGNSAPDKSGLPSDRFSAERTGGSVSTLTIQRTQQEDSAVYLCASSFSQGMETQYFGPGTRLLVL.

The chain is built from TRBV5-1 and TRBJ2-5; D gene unclear. Germline V gene sequence: CDR1 SGHRS, CDR2 YFSETQ. V was pared by 4 bases and J by 2 bases, with 15 bases between. This CDR3 comprises 15 residues. CDR3 in DNA: TGCGCCAGCAGCCGACACATAGACATACAAGAGACCCAGTACTTC. Its protein is CASSRHIDIQETQYF.

The chain combines TRBV5-4 with TRBJ1-2; D is possibly TRBD1 (6 bases). This CDR3 is 14 amino acids long. Germline V gives CDR1 SGHNT, CDR2 YYREEE (reference sequence). V was pared by 4 bases and J by 5 bases, with 15 bases between. CDR3 protein: CASSRTRTAYGYTF. The CDR3 DNA sequence: TGTGCCAGCAGCCGGACCAGGACAGCGTATGGCTACACCTTC.

The CDR3 loop is CASSLDLVRRNNMNTEAFF. The DNA of the CDR3 is TGTGCCAGCAGCTTAGATTTGGTGAGAAGAAATAATATGAACACTGAAGCTTTCTTT. The chain employs TRBV11-2 and TRBJ1-1, with no clear D. In germline, CDR1 is SGHAT, CDR2 FQNNGV. The CDR3 length is 19 residues. Deletions cut 0 bases from V and 0 bases from J, with 20 bases between. Combining the CDR3 with reference TRBV11-2 and TRBJ1-1 gives the whole variable domain EAGVAQSPRYKIIEKRQSVAFWCNPISGHATLYWYQQILGQGPKLLIQFQNNGVVDDSQLPKDRFSAERLKGVDSTLKIQPAKLEDSAVYLCASSLDLVRRNNMNTEAFFGQGTRLTVV.

V is TRBV5-1 and J is TRBJ2-5, with 15 bases matching TRBD2. The V gene's germline CDR1 is SGHRS and CDR2 YFSETQ. This CDR3 contains 18 residues. The ends lost 3 bases at V and 2 bases at J; junction bases unmatched: 8. The CDR3 sequence is CASSSGLAGGRRQETQYF. For the CDR3, the DNA is TGCGCCAGCAGCTCTGGACTAGCGGGGGGGCGGCGACAAGAGACCCAGTACTTC. The variable domain in full, with the rest retrieved from reference TRBV5-1 and TRBJ2-5, is KAGVTQTPRYLIKTRGQQVTLSCSPISGHRSVSWYQQTPGQGLQFLFEYFSETQRNKGNFPGRFSGRQFSNSRSEMNVSTLELGDSALYLCASSSGLAGGRRQETQYFGPGTRLLVL.

Here the CDR3 DNA reads TGTGCCAGCTCCCCTACAGGGGACTATGGCTACACCTTC. It yields the protein CASSPTGDYGYTF. This chain joins TRBV18 and TRBJ1-2, with 7 bases that match TRBD1. The junction had 4 bases not matched to a gene; V was cut back by 6 bases and J by 3 bases. This CDR3 contains 13 residues. Germline lookup yields CDR1 KGHSH and CDR2 LQKENI. The whole variable domain, filled in from reference TRBV18 and TRBJ1-2, reads NAGVMQNPRHLVRRRGQEARLRCSPMKGHSHVYWYRQLPEEGLKFMVYLQKENIIDESGMPKERFSAEFPKEGPSILRIQQVVRGDSAAYFCASSPTGDYGYTFGSGTRLTVV.

The chain joins TRBV4-3 to TRBJ1-3, with D unclear. V lost 0 bases to trimming and J lost 2 bases, with 11 bases between them. This CDR3 has 16 amino acids. Germline assignment: CDR1 LGHNA and CDR2 YSLEER. The DNA of the CDR3 is TGCGCCAGCAGCCAAGAATCGGCCGGGGCTGGAAACACCATATATTTT. The encoded protein is CASSQESAGAGNTIYF.